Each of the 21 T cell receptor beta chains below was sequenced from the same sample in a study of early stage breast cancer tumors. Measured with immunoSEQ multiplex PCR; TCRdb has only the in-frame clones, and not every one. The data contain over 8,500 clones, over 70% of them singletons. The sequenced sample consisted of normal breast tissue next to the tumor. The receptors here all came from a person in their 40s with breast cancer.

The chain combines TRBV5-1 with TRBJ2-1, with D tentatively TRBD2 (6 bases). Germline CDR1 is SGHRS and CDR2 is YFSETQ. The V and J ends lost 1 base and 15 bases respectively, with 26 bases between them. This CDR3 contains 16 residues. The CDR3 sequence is CASSLISGGTPPTTFF. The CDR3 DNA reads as TGCGCCAGCAGCTTGATTTCCGGCGGGACTCCACCAACAACGTTCTTC.

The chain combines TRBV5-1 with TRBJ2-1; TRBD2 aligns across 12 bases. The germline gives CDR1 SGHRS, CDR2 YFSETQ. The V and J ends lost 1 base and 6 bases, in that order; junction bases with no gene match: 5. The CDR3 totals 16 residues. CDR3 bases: TGCGCCAGCAGCTTGCAGACTAGCGGGAGCAGCAATGAGCAGTTCTTC. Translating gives CASSLQTSGSSNEQFF.

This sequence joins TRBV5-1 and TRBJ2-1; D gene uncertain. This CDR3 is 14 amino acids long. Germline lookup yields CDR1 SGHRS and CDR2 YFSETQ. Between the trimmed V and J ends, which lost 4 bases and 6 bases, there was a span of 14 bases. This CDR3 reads CASSPRAYPNEQFF. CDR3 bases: TGCGCCAGCAGCCCCCGGGCCTACCCCAATGAGCAGTTCTTC. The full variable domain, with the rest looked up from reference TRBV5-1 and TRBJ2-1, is KAGVTQTPRYLIKTRGQQVTLSCSPISGHRSVSWYQQTPGQGLQFLFEYFSETQRNKGNFPGRFSGRQFSNSRSEMNVSTLELGDSALYLCASSPRAYPNEQFFGPGTRLTVL.

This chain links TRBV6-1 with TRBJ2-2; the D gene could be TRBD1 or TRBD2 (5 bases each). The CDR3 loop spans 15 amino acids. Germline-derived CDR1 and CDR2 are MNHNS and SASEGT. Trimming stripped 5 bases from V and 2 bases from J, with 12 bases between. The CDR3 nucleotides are TGTGCCAGCAGTTTACGGGGCGGTAACACCGGGGAGCTGTTTTTT. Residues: CASSLRGGNTGELFF.

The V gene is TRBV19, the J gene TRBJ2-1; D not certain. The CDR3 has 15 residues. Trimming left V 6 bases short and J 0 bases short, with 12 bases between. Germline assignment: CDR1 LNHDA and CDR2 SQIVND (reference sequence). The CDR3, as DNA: TGTGCCAGTAGATCCCCCAGGAGCTCCTACAATGAGCAGTTCTTC. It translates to CASRSPRSSYNEQFF.

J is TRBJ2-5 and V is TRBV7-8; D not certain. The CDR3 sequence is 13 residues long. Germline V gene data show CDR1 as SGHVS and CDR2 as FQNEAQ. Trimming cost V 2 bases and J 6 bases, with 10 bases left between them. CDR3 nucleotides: TGTGCCAGCAGCTTATTGCGGTTCCAGACCCAGTACTTC. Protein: CASSLLRFQTQYF.

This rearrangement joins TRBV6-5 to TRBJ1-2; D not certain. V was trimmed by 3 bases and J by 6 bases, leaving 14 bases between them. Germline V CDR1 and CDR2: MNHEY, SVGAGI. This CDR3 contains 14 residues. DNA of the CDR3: TGTGCCAGCAGTTATGCGGGCCACAAGGATGGCTACACCTTC. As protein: CASSYAGHKDGYTF.

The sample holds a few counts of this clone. The CDR3 loop reads CASTPRPRKRRSNQPQHF. DNA for the CDR3: TGTGCCAGCACCCCCAGGCCCCGCAAGAGGCGCTCCAATCAGCCCCAGCATTTT. V is TRBV21-1 and J is TRBJ1-5. TRBV21-1 is recorded as a pseudogene. The CDR3 is 18 amino acids.

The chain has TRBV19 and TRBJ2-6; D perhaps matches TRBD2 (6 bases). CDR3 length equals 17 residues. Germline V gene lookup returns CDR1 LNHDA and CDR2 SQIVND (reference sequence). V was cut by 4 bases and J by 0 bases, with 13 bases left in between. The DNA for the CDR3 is TGTGCCAGTAGTAACCTCCTCGGGAGCTCTGGGGCCAACGTCCTGACTTTC. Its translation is CASSNLLGSSGANVLTF.

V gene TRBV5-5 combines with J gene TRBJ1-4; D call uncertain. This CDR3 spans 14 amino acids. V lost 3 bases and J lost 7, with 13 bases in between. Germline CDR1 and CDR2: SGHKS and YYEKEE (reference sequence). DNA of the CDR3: TGTGCCAGCAGCTGGGCTACGGGTGGTGAAAAACTGTTTTTT. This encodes CASSWATGGEKLFF.

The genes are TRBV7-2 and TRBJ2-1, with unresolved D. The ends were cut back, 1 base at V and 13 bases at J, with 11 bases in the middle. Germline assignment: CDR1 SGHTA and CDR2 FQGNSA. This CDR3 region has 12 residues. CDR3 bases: TGTGCCAGCAGCTTAGAGTTCCTGGTTCAGTTCTTC. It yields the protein CASSLEFLVQFF. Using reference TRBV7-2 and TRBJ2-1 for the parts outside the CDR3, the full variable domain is GAGVSQSPSNKVTEKGKDVELRCDPISGHTALYWYRQSLGQGLEFLIYFQGNSAPDKSGLPSDRFSAERTGGSVSTLTIQRTQQEDSAVYLCASSLEFLVQFFGPGTRLTVL.

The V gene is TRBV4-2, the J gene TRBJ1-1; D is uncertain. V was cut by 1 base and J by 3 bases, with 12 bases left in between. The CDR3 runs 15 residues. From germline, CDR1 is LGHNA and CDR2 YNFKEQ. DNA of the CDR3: TGTGCCAGCAGCCAAGCGTCGGGCAGCTACACTGAAGCTTTCTTT. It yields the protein CASSQASGSYTEAFF.

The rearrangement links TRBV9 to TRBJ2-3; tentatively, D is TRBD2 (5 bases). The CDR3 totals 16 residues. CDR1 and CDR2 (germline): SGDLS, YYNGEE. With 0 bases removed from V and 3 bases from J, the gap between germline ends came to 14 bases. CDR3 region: CASSVGGSVRTDTQYF. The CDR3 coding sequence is TGTGCCAGCAGCGTAGGGGGTAGCGTAAGAACAGATACGCAGTATTTT.

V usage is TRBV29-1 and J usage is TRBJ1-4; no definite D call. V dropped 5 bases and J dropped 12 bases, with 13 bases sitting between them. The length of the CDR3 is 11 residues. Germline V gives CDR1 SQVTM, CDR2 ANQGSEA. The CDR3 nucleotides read TGCAGCGTTATCGGTAATGAGGAACTGTTTTTT. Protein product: CSVIGNEELFF.

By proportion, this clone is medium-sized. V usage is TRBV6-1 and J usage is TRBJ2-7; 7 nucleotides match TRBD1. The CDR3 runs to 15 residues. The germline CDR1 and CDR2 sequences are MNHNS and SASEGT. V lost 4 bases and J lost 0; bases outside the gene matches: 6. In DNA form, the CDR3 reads TGTGCCAGCAGTGTCGACAGGGTCAACTCCTACGAGCAGTACTTC. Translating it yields CASSVDRVNSYEQYF.

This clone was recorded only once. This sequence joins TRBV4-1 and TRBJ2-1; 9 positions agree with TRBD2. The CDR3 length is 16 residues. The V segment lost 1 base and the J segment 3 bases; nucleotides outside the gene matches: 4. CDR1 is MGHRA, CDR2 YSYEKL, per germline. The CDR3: CASSQVRLAVYNEQFF. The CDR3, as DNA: TGCGCCAGCAGCCAAGTGCGACTAGCGGTCTACAATGAGCAGTTCTTC.

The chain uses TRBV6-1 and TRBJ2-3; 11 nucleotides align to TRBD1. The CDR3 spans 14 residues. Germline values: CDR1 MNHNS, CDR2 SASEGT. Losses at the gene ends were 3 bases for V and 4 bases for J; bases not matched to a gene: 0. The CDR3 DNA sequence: TGTGCCAGCAGTGAGGGACAGGGGGCAGATACGCAGTATTTT. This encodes CASSEGQGADTQYF.

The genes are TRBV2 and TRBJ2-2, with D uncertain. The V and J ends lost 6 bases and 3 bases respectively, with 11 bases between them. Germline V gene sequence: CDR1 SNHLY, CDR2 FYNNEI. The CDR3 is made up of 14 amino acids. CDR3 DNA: TGTGCCAGCAGCGCTACTCGCGACACCGGGGAGCTGTTTTTT. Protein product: CASSATRDTGELFF.

In DNA, the CDR3 is TGCGCCAGCAGCTTGAACTACAATGAGCAGTTCTTC. Its translation is CASSLNYNEQFF. The chain couples TRBV5-1 to TRBJ2-1; no clear D. Trimming shortened V by 1 base and J by 3 bases, and 2 bases separated the two germline ends. Germline V CDR1 and CDR2: SGHRS, YFSETQ. The CDR3 has 12 amino acids. Using reference TRBV5-1 and TRBJ2-1 for the parts outside the CDR3, the full variable domain is KAGVTQTPRYLIKTRGQQVTLSCSPISGHRSVSWYQQTPGQGLQFLFEYFSETQRNKGNFPGRFSGRQFSNSRSEMNVSTLELGDSALYLCASSLNYNEQFFGPGTRLTVL.

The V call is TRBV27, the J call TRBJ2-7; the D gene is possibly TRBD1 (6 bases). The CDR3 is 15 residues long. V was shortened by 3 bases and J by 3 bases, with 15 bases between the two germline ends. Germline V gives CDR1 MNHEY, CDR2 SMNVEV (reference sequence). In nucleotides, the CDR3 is TGTGCCAGCAGTTTGGGGGCTAGGCGATTCTACGAGCAGTACTTC. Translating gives CASSLGARRFYEQYF.

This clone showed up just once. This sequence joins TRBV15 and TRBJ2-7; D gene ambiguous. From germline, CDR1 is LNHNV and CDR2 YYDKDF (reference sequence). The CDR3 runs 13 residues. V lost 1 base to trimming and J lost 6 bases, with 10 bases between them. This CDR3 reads CATSRVSHSEQYF. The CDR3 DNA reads TGTGCCACCAGCAGAGTAAGTCACAGCGAGCAGTACTTC.